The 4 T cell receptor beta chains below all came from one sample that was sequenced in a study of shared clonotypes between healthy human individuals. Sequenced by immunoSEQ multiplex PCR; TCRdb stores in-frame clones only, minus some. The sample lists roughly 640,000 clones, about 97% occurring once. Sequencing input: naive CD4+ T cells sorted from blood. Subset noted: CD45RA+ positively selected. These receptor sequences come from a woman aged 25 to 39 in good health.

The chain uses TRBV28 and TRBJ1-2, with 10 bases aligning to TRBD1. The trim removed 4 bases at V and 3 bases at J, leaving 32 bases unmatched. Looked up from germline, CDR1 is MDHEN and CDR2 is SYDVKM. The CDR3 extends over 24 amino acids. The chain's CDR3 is CASSSGAFDRGRRRRDRHHYGYTF. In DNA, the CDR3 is TGTGCCAGCAGTTCCGGAGCCTTTGACAGGGGGCGCCGCCGACGGGACCGCCATCACTATGGCTACACCTTC.

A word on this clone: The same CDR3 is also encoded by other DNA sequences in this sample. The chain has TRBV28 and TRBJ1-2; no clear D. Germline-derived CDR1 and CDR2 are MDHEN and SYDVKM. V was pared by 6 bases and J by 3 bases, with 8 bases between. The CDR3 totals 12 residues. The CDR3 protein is CASSFRDYGYTF. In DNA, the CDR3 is TGTGCCAGCAGCTTTAGGGACTATGGCTACACCTTC.

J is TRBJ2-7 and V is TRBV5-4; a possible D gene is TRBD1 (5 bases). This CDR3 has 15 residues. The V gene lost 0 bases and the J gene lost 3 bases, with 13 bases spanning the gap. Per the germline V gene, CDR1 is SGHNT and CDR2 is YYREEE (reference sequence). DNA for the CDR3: TGTGCCAGCAGCTTGGGGGGCCTAGAACGCTACGAGCAGTACTTC. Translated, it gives CASSLGGLERYEQYF. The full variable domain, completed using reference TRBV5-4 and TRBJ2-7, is ETGVTQSPTHLIKTRGQQVTLRCSSQSGHNTVSWYQQALGQGPQFIFQYYREEENGRGNFPPRFSGLQFPNYSSELNVNALELDDSALYLCASSLGGLERYEQYFGPGTRLTVT.

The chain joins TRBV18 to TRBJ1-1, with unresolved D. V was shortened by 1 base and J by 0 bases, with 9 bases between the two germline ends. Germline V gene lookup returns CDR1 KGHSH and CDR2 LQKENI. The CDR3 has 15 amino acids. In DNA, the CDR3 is TGTGCCAGCTCACCACGGAAGGAAATGAACACTGAAGCTTTCTTT. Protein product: CASSPRKEMNTEAFF.